Each of the 29 T cell receptor beta chains below was sequenced from the same sample in a study of control samples from healthy donors and cancer patients. Data came from immunoSEQ multiplex PCR; TCRdb stores just in-frame clones and leaves some out. The sample holds about 170,000 clones, 90% to 95% seen once. Sequenced sample: blood. These receptor sequences come from a woman aged 25 to 39 in good health.

V and J are TRBV5-1 and TRBJ1-6; 7 bases agree with TRBD1. Losses at the gene ends were 2 bases for V and 10 bases for J; bases not matched to a gene: 12. From germline, CDR1 is SGHRS and CDR2 YFSETQ. CDR3 length: 16 residues. The CDR3 DNA reads TGCGCCAGCAGCTTCTCGGGGGACAGTTTAGGATCACCCCTCCACTTT. As protein: CASSFSGDSLGSPLHF. The entire variable domain, with the rest obtained from reference TRBV5-1 and TRBJ1-6, is as follows: KAGVTQTPRYLIKTRGQQVTLSCSPISGHRSVSWYQQTPGQGLQFLFEYFSETQRNKGNFPGRFSGRQFSNSRSEMNVSTLELGDSALYLCASSFSGDSLGSPLHFGNGTRLTVT.

The chain uses TRBV12-5 and TRBJ1-5; a possible D gene is TRBD1 (5 bases). The CDR3 is made up of 14 amino acids. Germline V lookup: CDR1 LGHNT, CDR2 FRNRAP. Trimming took off 5 bases at V and 3 bases at J, with 11 bases between the two ends. The CDR3 loop reads CASGTTASNQPQHF. The CDR3 DNA reads TGTGCTAGTGGTACGACAGCTTCCAATCAGCCCCAGCATTTT.

The rearrangement joins TRBV19 to TRBJ2-7, with D possibly being TRBD1 (6 bases). The CDR3 runs 13 residues. The germline V gene has CDR1 LNHDA and CDR2 SQIVND (reference sequence). The V end was cut by 6 bases, the J end by 3 bases, with 12 bases between. The CDR3 spells CASSRDKYYEQYF. The CDR3 nucleotides read TGTGCCAGTAGCCGGGACAAGTACTACGAGCAGTACTTC. Filled out from reference TRBV19 and TRBJ2-7, the complete variable domain reads DGGITQSPKYLFRKEGQNVTLSCEQNLNHDAMYWYRQDPGQGLRLIYYSQIVNDFQKGDIAEGYSVSREKKESFPLTVTSAQKNPTAFYLCASSRDKYYEQYFGPGTRLTVT.

The chain uses TRBV19 and TRBJ1-2; possibly TRBD1 for D (5 bases). The CDR3 is 13 residues long. V lost 1 base to trimming and J lost 7 bases, with 10 bases between them. Germline V CDR1 and CDR2: LNHDA, SQIVND (reference sequence). Here the CDR3 reads CASSIAGLSGYTF. The CDR3 nucleotides read TGTGCCAGTAGTATAGCAGGGTTATCTGGCTACACCTTC. The full variable domain, with the rest looked up from reference TRBV19 and TRBJ1-2, is DGGITQSPKYLFRKEGQNVTLSCEQNLNHDAMYWYRQDPGQGLRLIYYSQIVNDFQKGDIAEGYSVSREKKESFPLTVTSAQKNPTAFYLCASSIAGLSGYTFGSGTRLTVV.

The genes are TRBV6-2 or TRBV6-3 and TRBJ1-5; no clear D gene. V was trimmed by 4 bases and J by 0 bases, leaving 10 bases between them. Per the germline V gene, CDR1 is MNHEY and CDR2 is SVGEGT. The CDR3 length is 15 residues. The CDR3, as DNA: TGTGCCAGCAGTTTTGGGGTGACTAGCAATCAGCCCCAGCATTTT. This gives the protein CASSFGVTSNQPQHF.

The V gene is TRBV12-3 or TRBV12-4, the J gene TRBJ1-2; D is unclear. CDR3 length: 11 amino acids. The V end was cut by 5 bases, the J end by 4 bases, with 5 bases between. This CDR3 reads CASSPGYGYTF. The CDR3 coding sequence is TGTGCCAGCAGTCCCGGCTATGGCTACACCTTC.

This clone occurred once. The chain joins TRBV3-1 (or the pseudogene TRBV3-2) to TRBJ2-7; no firm D call. Germline V CDR1 and CDR2: LGHDT, YNNKEL (reference sequence). The V gene lost 3 bases and the J gene lost 0 bases, with 3 bases spanning the gap. The CDR3 contains 12 residues. The CDR3 bases are TGTGCCAGCAGCCAGGACTCCTACGAGCAGTACTTC. The encoded protein is CASSQDSYEQYF.

This sequence joins TRBV15 and TRBJ1-2; D not certain. The CDR3 contains 17 residues. V was shortened by 2 bases and J by 0 bases, with 16 bases between the two germline ends. Looked up from germline, CDR1 is LNHNV and CDR2 is YYDKDF (reference sequence). The DNA for the CDR3 is TGTGCCACCAGCAGATCTCCGACCGGGGATCCTAACTATGGCTACACCTTC. Translating it yields CATSRSPTGDPNYGYTF.

The chain combines TRBV7-9 with TRBJ2-5, with 12 bases fitting TRBD1. The V and J ends lost 6 bases and 5 bases, in that order; junction bases with no gene match: 4. The CDR3 sequence is 14 residues long. Germline CDR1 SEHNR, CDR2 FQNEAQ (reference sequence). CDR3 DNA sequence: TGTGCCAGCAGGGGACAGGGGGCTTTGGAGACCCAGTACTTC. The encoded protein is CASRGQGALETQYF.

The rearrangement links TRBV6-5 to TRBJ2-7, with 10 bases lining up with TRBD1. V lost 0 bases, J lost 7 bases, and 3 bases stayed unmatched. Germline V lookup: CDR1 MNHEY, CDR2 SVGAGI. This CDR3 region has 14 residues. CDR3 DNA sequence: TGTGCCAGCAGTTACTCTCGGACAGGGGGAGAGCAGTACTTC. Its translation: CASSYSRTGGEQYF.

Comments on this clone: Other nucleotide sequences from this sample produce the same CDR3. The chain uses TRBV28 and TRBJ1-1, with D unclear. Germline-derived CDR1 and CDR2 are MDHEN and SYDVKM. CDR3 length: 12 amino acids. V dropped 3 bases and J dropped 7 bases, with 9 bases sitting between them. The CDR3 DNA sequence: TGTGCCAGCAGTTTGGGTGGCCTTGAAGCTTTCTTT. This gives the protein CASSLGGLEAFF.

CDR3: CAWMWGGHETQYF. Here the CDR3 DNA reads TGTGCCTGGATGTGGGGGGGGCATGAGACCCAGTACTTC. The chain uses TRBV30 and TRBJ2-5, with D perhaps matching TRBD2 (7 bases). Per germline, CDR1 GTSNPN and CDR2 SVGIG (reference sequence). V was trimmed by 4 bases and J by 5 bases, leaving 14 bases between them. The CDR3 contains 13 residues. The full variable domain, in which reference TRBV30 and TRBJ2-5 provide the parts outside the CDR3, is SQTIHQWPATLVQPVGSPLSLECTVEGTSNPNLYWYRQAAGRGLQLLFYSVGIGQISSEVPQNLSASRPQDRQFILSSKKLLLSDSGFYLCAWMWGGHETQYFGPGTRLLVL.

The chain carries TRBV11-2 and TRBJ2-5; no clear D. The CDR3 sequence is 11 residues long. Trimming left V 1 base short and J 5 bases short, with 2 bases between. Germline assignment: CDR1 SGHAT and CDR2 FQNNGV. CDR3 residues: CASSLVETQYF. DNA of the CDR3: TGTGCCAGCAGCTTAGTCGAGACCCAGTACTTC.

This chain joins TRBV29-1 and TRBJ1-1; 7 bases line up with TRBD1. The germline CDR1 and CDR2 sequences are SQVTM and ANQGSEA. This CDR3 contains 15 residues. Unmatched junction bases numbered 10, after V lost 1 base and J lost 5 bases. The CDR3 spells CSVEAPNRGRTEAFF. The DNA of the CDR3 is TGCAGCGTTGAAGCCCCAAACAGGGGTCGGACTGAAGCTTTCTTT.

This clone was seen only a few times. This sequence joins TRBV19 and TRBJ1-5; 9 bases align to TRBD1. V was clipped by 6 bases and J by 6 bases; unmatched bases: 6. CDR3 length: 14 residues. The V gene's germline CDR1 is LNHDA and CDR2 SQIVND (reference sequence). The CDR3 is CASSRTGVVQPQHF. The CDR3 region has the DNA TGTGCCAGTAGCCGGACAGGGGTGGTTCAGCCCCAGCATTTT.

This sequence joins TRBV29-1 and TRBJ2-1; 8 bases fit TRBD2. This CDR3 has 13 residues. The germline V gene has CDR1 SQVTM and CDR2 ANQGSEA. J gave up 5 bases and V 4 bases, and 4 bases lay outside the gene matches. CDR3 coding DNA: TGCAGCGTTGGACGGGGGGGGGACAATGAGCAGTTCTTC. Protein sequence: CSVGRGGDNEQFF.

J is TRBJ1-5 and V is TRBV2, with a possible D match to TRBD1 (5 bases). This CDR3 is built from 15 residues. Per germline, CDR1 SNHLY and CDR2 FYNNEI. V shed 1 base and J shed 1 base, with 8 bases lying between them. This CDR3 reads CASSEERGSNQPQHF. In DNA form, the CDR3 reads TGTGCCAGCAGTGAAGAAAGGGGAAGCAATCAGCCCCAGCATTTT.

The gene calls are TRBV5-1 and TRBJ2-7; 9 nucleotides agree with TRBD1. This CDR3 contains 15 residues. The J segment lost 7 bases and the V segment lost 3 bases, leaving 11 bases of the junction unmatched. Germline V gene lookup returns CDR1 SGHRS and CDR2 YFSETQ. CDR3 in amino acids: CASSSGLQGAREQYF. The DNA for the CDR3 is TGCGCCAGCAGCTCCGGGTTACAGGGGGCGCGGGAGCAGTACTTC.

The genes are TRBV5-1 and TRBJ2-1, with D possibly TRBD1 on 6 matching bases. This CDR3 has 13 amino acids. V dropped 2 bases and J dropped 5 bases, with 8 bases sitting between them. Germline CDR1 is SGHRS and CDR2 is YFSETQ. The CDR3 region has the DNA TGCGCCAGCAGCTTCTACAGGGACAATGAGCAGTTCTTC. It yields the protein CASSFYRDNEQFF. Supplemented by reference TRBV5-1 and TRBJ2-1, the full variable domain reads KAGVTQTPRYLIKTRGQQVTLSCSPISGHRSVSWYQQTPGQGLQFLFEYFSETQRNKGNFPGRFSGRQFSNSRSEMNVSTLELGDSALYLCASSFYRDNEQFFGPGTRLTVL.

Comments on this clone: A much larger clone lies one base from this, so it may be a read error. The CDR3 DNA sequence: TGTGCCAGCAGCGCCGACAGGTCCGAGCAGTACTTC. The encoded protein is CASSADRSEQYF. V usage is TRBV6-2 or TRBV6-3 and J usage is TRBJ2-7; D is possibly TRBD1 (6 bases). The V end was cut by 6 bases, the J end by 6 bases, with 12 bases between. Germline V CDR1 and CDR2: MNHEY, SVGEGT. This CDR3 is 12 amino acids long.

The rearrangement joins TRBV27 to TRBJ2-3; 7 bases are shared with TRBD1. The CDR3 is 15 residues long. V dropped 5 bases and J dropped 4; count of bases not matched to a gene: 9. CDR1 is MNHEY and CDR2 is SMNVEV in the germline V gene (reference sequence). The CDR3: CASSRAGGSPDTQYF. CDR3 in DNA: TGTGCCAGCAGTCGAGCAGGGGGTAGTCCAGATACGCAGTATTTT.

This rearrangement joins TRBV6-5 to TRBJ1-6, with D maybe TRBD1 (5 bases). This CDR3 is 15 amino acids long. V was pared by 3 bases and J by 5 bases, with 11 bases between. Germline-derived CDR1 and CDR2 are MNHEY and SVGAGI. CDR3 amino acids: CASSYRQTNNSPLHF. The CDR3 nucleotides read TGTGCCAGCAGTTATCGACAGACGAATAATTCACCCCTCCACTTT.

The chain employs TRBV11-2 and TRBJ1-6, with 7 bases that match TRBD1. This CDR3 is built from 14 residues. V was clipped by 4 bases and J by 6 bases; unmatched bases: 3. CDR1 SGHAT and CDR2 FQNNGV come from the germline V gene. The CDR3 spells CASSSDRVNSPLHF. The CDR3 DNA reads TGTGCCAGCAGCTCCGACAGGGTTAATTCACCCCTCCACTTT.

The rearrangement uses TRBV15 and TRBJ1-5, with no clear D. Per the germline V gene, CDR1 is LNHNV and CDR2 is YYDKDF (reference sequence). Trimming cost V 1 base and J 2 bases, with 9 bases left between them. The CDR3 consists of 15 residues. The CDR3 is CATSRVRGRNQPQHF. DNA for the CDR3: TGTGCCACCAGCAGAGTAAGAGGGCGCAATCAGCCCCAGCATTTT. Drawing the rest from reference TRBV15 and TRBJ1-5, the complete variable domain is DAMVIQNPRYQVTQFGKPVTLSCSQTLNHNVMYWYQQKSSQAPKLLFHYYDKDFNNEADTPDNFQSRRPNTSFCFLDIRSPGLGDTAMYLCATSRVRGRNQPQHFGDGTRLSIL.

The V gene is TRBV5-1, the J gene TRBJ2-5; D might be TRBD2 (6 bases). This CDR3 is 14 amino acids long. CDR1 SGHRS and CDR2 YFSETQ come from the germline V gene. Between the trimmed V and J ends, which lost 0 bases and 5 bases, there was a span of 11 bases. The CDR3 DNA sequence: TGCGCCAGCAGCTTGGGGCGGGAATGGGAGACCCAGTACTTC. It yields the protein CASSLGREWETQYF.

The chain uses TRBV4-1 and TRBJ2-5, with 10 bases matching TRBD2. The J segment lost 1 base and the V segment lost 0 bases, leaving 8 bases of the junction unmatched. The V gene's germline CDR1 is MGHRA and CDR2 YSYEKL. The CDR3 runs 18 residues. The CDR3 reads CASSQEAGGPVIQETQYF. As DNA, the CDR3 is TGCGCCAGCAGCCAAGAAGCGGGGGGGCCGGTCATCCAAGAGACCCAGTACTTC.

V usage is TRBV27 and J usage is TRBJ2-7; D may be TRBD2 (6 bases). Trimming left V 5 bases short and J 2 bases short, with 13 bases between. Germline V CDR1 and CDR2: MNHEY, SMNVEV (reference sequence). CDR3 length equals 14 residues. CDR3 coding DNA: TGTGCCAGCAGTCCGGGACTGACCCCCTACGAGCAGTACTTC. Protein product: CASSPGLTPYEQYF.

This clone has just a few counts. V gene TRBV19 combines with J gene TRBJ2-2; D gene unclear. This CDR3 is built from 14 residues. V was cut by 3 bases and J by 2 bases, with 7 bases left in between. Germline assignment: CDR1 LNHDA and CDR2 SQIVND (reference sequence). CDR3 sequence: CASSIQVNTGELFF. The CDR3 nucleotides are TGTGCCAGTAGTATCCAGGTCAACACCGGGGAGCTGTTTTTT.

The V and J genes are TRBV2 and TRBJ2-5; 7 bases agree with TRBD1. With 7 bases clipped from V and 5 bases from J, the junction kept 7 bases outside the gene matches. Germline assignment: CDR1 SNHLY and CDR2 FYNNEI. The CDR3 loop spans 13 amino acids. CDR3 nucleotide sequence: TGTGCCAGCAATCTCGGGACAGACGAGACCCAGTACTTC. Translation: CASNLGTDETQYF. The variable domain in full, with the rest retrieved from reference TRBV2 and TRBJ2-5, is EPEVTQTPSHQVTQMGQEVILRCVPISNHLYFYWYRQILGQKVEFLVSFYNNEISEKSEIFDDQFSVERPDGSNFTLKIRSTKLEDSAMYFCASNLGTDETQYFGPGTRLLVL.